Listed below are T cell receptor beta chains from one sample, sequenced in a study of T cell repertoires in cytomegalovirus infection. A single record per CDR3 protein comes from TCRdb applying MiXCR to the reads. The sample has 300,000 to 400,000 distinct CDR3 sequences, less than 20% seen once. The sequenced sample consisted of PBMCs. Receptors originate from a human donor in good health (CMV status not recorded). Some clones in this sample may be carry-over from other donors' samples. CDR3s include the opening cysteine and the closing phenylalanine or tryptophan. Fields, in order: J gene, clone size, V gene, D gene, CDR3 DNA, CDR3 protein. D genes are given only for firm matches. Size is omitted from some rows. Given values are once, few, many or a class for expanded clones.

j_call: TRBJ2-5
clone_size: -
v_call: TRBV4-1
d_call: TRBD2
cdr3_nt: TGCGCCAGCAGCCAAGTACTAGCGGGGGGGCAAGAGACCCAGTACTTC
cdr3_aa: CASSQVLAGGQETQYF

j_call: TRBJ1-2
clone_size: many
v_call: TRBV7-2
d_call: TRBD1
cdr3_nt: TGTGCCAGCGACAGGGTTGACTATGGCTACACCTTC
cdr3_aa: CASDRVDYGYTF

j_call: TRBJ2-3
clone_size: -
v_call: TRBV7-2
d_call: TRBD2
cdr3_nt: TGTGCCAGCAGCTCGGGACTAGCGGGGGGAAACACAGATACGCAGTATTTT
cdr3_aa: CASSSGLAGGNTDTQYF

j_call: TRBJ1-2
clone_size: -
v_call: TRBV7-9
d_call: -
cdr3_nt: TGTGCCAGCAGCTTATTACCGTTGGGGGCTAACTATGGCTACACCTTC
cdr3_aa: CASSLLPLGANYGYTF

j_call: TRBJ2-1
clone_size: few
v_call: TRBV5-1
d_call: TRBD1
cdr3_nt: TGCGCCAGCAGCTCGACCGGGACAGGGCTTGAGCAGTTCTTC
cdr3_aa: CASSSTGTGLEQFF

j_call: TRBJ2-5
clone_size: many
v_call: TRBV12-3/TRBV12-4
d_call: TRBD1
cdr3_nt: TGTGCCAGCAGCTTTGGGACAGGGGGAGTCGAGACCCAGTACTTC
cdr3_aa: CASSFGTGGVETQYF

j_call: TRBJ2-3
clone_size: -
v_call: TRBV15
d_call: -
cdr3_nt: TGTGCCACCAGCAAACCGCCGGGGGGCAAGTCTAGCACAGATACGCAGTATTTT
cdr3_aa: CATSKPPGGKSSTDTQYF

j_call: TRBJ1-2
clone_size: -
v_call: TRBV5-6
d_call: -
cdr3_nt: TGTGCCAGCAGCTTGAGACTCGCGGACTCTGGCTACACCTTC
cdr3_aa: CASSLRLADSGYTF

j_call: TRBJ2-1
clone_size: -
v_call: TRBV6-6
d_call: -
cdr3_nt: TGTGCCAGCAGTGTCGACTTCAACAATGTGCAGTTCTTC
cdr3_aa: CASSVDFNNVQFF

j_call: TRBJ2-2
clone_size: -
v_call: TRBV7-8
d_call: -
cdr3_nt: TGTGCCAGCAGCATAGCGGCTACCGGGGAGCTGTTTTTT
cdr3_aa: CASSIAATGELFF

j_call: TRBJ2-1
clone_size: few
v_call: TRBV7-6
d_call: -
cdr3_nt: TGTGCCAGCAGCTTAGGTGGGGTAGGGTCCTACAATGAGCAGTTCTTC
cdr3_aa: CASSLGGVGSYNEQFF

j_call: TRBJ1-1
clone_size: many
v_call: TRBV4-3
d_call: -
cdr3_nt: TGCGCCAGCAGCCAATGGGGTAACACTGAAGCTTTCTTT
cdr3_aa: CASSQWGNTEAFF

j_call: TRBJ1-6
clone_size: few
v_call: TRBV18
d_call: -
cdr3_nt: TGTGCCAGCTCACCACGACTACAGGGAGGTAGTTCCTATAATTCACCCCTCCACTTT
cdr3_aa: CASSPRLQGGSSYNSPLHF

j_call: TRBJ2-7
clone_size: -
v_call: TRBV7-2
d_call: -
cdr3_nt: TGTGCCAGCAGCGAAGGGGGGACAGCCTACGAGCAGTACTTC
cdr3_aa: CASSEGGTAYEQYF

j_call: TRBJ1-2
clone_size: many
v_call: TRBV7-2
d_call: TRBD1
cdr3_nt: TGTGCCAGCAGCCGGGGACAGAGAGCCTATGGCTACACCTTC
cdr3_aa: CASSRGQRAYGYTF

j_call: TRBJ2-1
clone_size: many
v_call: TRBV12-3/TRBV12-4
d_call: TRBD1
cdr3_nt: TGTGCCAGCAGTTTAGGGACAGGGGTGGCCAATGAGCAGTTCTTC
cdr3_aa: CASSLGTGVANEQFF

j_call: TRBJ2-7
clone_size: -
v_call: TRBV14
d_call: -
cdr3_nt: TGTGCCAGCAGCCCGGAGGCCGGGGACCCGGACTTGTACGCGCCCTACGAGCAGTACTTC
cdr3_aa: CASSPEAGDPDLYAPYEQYF

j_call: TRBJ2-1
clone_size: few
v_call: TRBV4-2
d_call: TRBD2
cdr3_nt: TGTGCCAGCAGCCAAGTATCGGCGGGAGGGTACAATGAGCAGTTCTTC
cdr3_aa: CASSQVSAGGYNEQFF

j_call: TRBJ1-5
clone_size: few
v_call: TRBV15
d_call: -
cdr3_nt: TGTGCCACCGGAAGGGTTAGGAATCAGCCCCAGCATTTT
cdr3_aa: CATGRVRNQPQHF

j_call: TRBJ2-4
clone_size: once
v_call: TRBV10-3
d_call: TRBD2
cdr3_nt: TGTGCCATCAGTTCTTCCGCCCCAGGAGTCCCGGGACTAGCGGGAAAAAACATTCAGTACTTC
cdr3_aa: CAISSSAPGVPGLAGKNIQYF

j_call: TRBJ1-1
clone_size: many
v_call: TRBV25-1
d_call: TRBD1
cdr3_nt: TGTGCCAGCAGTGAACTGGACAGGGATTTCACTGAAGCTTTCTTT
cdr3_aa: CASSELDRDFTEAFF

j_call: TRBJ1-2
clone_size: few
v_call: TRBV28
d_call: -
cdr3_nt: TGTGCCAGCAGTTTTGTGACAGTCTATGGCTACACCTTC
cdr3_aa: CASSFVTVYGYTF

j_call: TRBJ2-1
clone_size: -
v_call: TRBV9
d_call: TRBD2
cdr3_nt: TGTGCCAGCAGCGCTCAGCGGGATTACAATGAGCAGTTCTTC
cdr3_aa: CASSAQRDYNEQFF

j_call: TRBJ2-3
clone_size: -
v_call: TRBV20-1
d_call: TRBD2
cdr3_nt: TGCAGTGTTCGGGGGGGCCGCGGTGGCCGCACAGATACGCAGTATTTT
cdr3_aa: CSVRGGRGGRTDTQYF

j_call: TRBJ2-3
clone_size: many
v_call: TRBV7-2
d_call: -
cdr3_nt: TGTGCCAGCAGCTTAAGAGGCGGGGCGGGCATAGGTACGCAGTATTTT
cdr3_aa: CASSLRGGAGIGTQYF

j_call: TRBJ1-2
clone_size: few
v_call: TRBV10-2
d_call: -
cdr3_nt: TGCGCCAGCAGAGAGGACGGATATCCCTATGGCTACACCTTC
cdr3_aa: CASREDGYPYGYTF

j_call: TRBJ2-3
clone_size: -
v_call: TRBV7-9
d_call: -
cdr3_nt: TGTGCCAGCAGCTTAATTGACAGTCTGAATACGCAGTATTTT
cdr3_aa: CASSLIDSLNTQYF

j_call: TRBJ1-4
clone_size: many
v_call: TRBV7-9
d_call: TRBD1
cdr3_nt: TGTGCCAGCAGCTTGGGGACAGGGGGGGAAAAACTGTTTTTT
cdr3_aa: CASSLGTGGEKLFF

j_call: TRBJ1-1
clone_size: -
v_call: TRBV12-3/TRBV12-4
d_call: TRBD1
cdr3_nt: TGTGCCAGCAGTTTTGGACAGGAAAACACTGAAGCTTTCTTT
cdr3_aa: CASSFGQENTEAFF

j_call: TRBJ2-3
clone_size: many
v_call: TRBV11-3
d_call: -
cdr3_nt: TGTGCCAGCAGCAAAAGGGGAGGACAAGTTACAGATACGCAGTATTTT
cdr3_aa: CASSKRGGQVTDTQYF

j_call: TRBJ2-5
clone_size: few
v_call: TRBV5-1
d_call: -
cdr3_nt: TGCGCCAGCAGCTTGCCCGGGGGGACCCAGTACTTC
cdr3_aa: CASSLPGGTQYF